The clone carrying this TCR beta chain was detected many times. Per the germline V gene, CDR1 is SEHNR and CDR2 is FQNEAQ (reference sequence). CDR3 length: 12 residues. Trimming stripped 9 bases from V and 2 bases from J, with 8 bases between. This library used roughly 430 ng RNA and molecular barcoded adaptors spanning alpha/delta and beta/gamma chains. TCRdb recomputed calls from the reads with MiXCR, one row per CDR3 protein. The data hold some 130,000 distinct CDR3 sequences, with less than 15% observed a single time. The data derive from a study of read filtering for tumor transcriptome and immune sequencing.

Sequenced: a population of CD138-negative cells sorted from bone marrow. V gene TRBV7-9 combines with J gene TRBJ1-5; D is possibly TRBD1 (5 bases). The clonotype was recovered from a donor at least 40 years old with multiple myeloma. Here the CDR3 reads CASTTGNQPQHF. In nucleotides, the CDR3 is TGTGCCAGTACGACAGGCAATCAGCCCCAGCATTTT.